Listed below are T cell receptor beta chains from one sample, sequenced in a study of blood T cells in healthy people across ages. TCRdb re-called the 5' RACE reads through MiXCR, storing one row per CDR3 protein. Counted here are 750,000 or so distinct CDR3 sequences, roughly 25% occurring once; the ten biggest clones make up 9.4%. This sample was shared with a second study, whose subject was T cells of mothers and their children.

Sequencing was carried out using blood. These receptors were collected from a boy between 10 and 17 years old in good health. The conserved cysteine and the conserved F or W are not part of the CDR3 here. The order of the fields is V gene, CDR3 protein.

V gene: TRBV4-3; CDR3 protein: ASSLYGAEKNEKLF
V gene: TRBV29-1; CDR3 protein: SVTTVTYEQY
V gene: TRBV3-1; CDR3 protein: ASSQRAGTGRYEQY
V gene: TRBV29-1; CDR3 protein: SVNGQLYGYT
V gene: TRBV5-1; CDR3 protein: ASIPGEADQGTQY
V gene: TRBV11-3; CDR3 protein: ASSAGWGTGDEQF
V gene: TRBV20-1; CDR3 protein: SATTGVHQPQH
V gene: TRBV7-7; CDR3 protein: ASSLDPRGYEQY
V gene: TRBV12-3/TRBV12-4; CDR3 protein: ASNSLGGPATGLETQY
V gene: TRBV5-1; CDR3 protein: ASSRIPGSGEHTDTQY
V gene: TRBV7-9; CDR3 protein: ASSARDENSPLH
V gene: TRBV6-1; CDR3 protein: ASRLYQRESPYNEQF
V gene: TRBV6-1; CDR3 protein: ATQDFGRDSNTGELF
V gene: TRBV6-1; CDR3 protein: ASVKSGNQPQH
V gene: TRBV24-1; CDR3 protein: ATERPTGELF
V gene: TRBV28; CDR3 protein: ASTSYLWDSSYEQY
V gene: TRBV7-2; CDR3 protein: ASSGRHSPGNEQY
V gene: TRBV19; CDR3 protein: ASSKYGREQETQY
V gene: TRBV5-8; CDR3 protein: ASSSDRSNEKLF
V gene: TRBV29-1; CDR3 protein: SVELSPTAGELF
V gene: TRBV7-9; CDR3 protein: ASSLLGQNGGEKLF
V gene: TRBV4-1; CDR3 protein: ASSQGADSRFEQF
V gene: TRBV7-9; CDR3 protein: ASSFSDRGRNEQF
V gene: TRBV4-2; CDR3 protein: ASSPEETVADTQY
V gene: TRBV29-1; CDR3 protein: SVDDRGVGDEQY